Following are 27 T cell receptor beta chains from one sample sequenced in a study of T-cell reconstitution after alpha-beta-depleted transplantation in children (dated by TCRdb to 2015 to 2016). Taken with the paper, the label for treatment or condition translates to: allogeneic hematopoietic cell transplantation with graft depleted of TCRalphabeta T cells and CD19 B cells. The library came from PCR. Sequencing used an Illumina HiSeq 2500. TCR libraries were prepared with molecular barcoding, using unique molecular identifiers to normalize TCRbeta repertoire quantification. TCRdb ran its own pipeline on the public reads, namely fastp trimming at Q25 and MiXCR clone calling, and kept in-frame beta chains. Records with the same CDR3 protein are collapsed into one entry carrying the most frequent genes and DNA. The sample includes 250,000 to 350,000 distinct CDR3 sequences, with approximately 23% observed a single time. The ten largest clonotypes hold 11% of the sample.

This sample comprised PBMCs, mostly from graft donor cells, obtained 180 days after TCRalphabeta/CD19-depleted stem cell transplant. The receptors derive from a male patient younger than 18 who had a stem cell transplant for acute lymphoblastic leukemia, so the T cells may come from the graft donor.

The chain links TRBV5-5 to TRBJ2-5; 10 bases agree with TRBD1. Germline-derived CDR1 and CDR2 are SGHKS and YYEKEE (reference sequence). This CDR3 comprises 14 residues. V lost 3 bases, J lost 7 bases, and 6 bases stayed unmatched. The CDR3 region has the DNA TGTGCCAGCAGCTCGACAGGGGGCGGGGGGACCCAGTACTTC. It is translated as CASSSTGGGGTQYF.

The CDR3 loop reads CASSPDDRVQETQYF. The CDR3 nucleotides read TGTGCCAGCAGTCCGGACGACAGGGTGCAAGAGACCCAGTACTTC. V and J are TRBV6-1 and TRBJ2-5, with 7 bases that match TRBD1. This CDR3 is built from 15 residues. V shed 5 bases, J shed 2 bases, and the junction held 8 bases outside the gene matches. Germline loops: CDR1 MNHNS, CDR2 SASEGT.

This clonotype has a handful of counts. The CDR3 sequence: CASSEIGMGEAFF. For the CDR3, the DNA is TGTGCCAGCAGTGAAATTGGGATGGGTGAAGCTTTCTTT. V usage is TRBV6-1 and J usage is TRBJ1-1; D gene uncertain. There are 13 residues in the CDR3. The V gene's germline CDR1 is MNHNS and CDR2 SASEGT. Trimming took 2 bases from V and 7 from J, leaving 11 bases between them.

The J gene is TRBJ2-7, the V gene TRBV18; D not certain. The CDR3 is 12 amino acids. Germline V gene data show CDR1 as KGHSH and CDR2 as LQKENI. V was pared by 0 bases and J by 4 bases, with 4 bases between. The CDR3 sequence: CASSPPIYEQYF. The CDR3 DNA reads as TGTGCCAGCTCACCACCGATTTACGAGCAGTACTTC. Variable domain in full (rest from reference TRBV18 and TRBJ2-7): NAGVMQNPRHLVRRRGQEARLRCSPMKGHSHVYWYRQLPEEGLKFMVYLQKENIIDESGMPKERFSAEFPKEGPSILRIQQVVRGDSAAYFCASSPPIYEQYFGPGTRLTVT.

The chain couples TRBV6-1 to TRBJ2-7; 7 bases are a match to TRBD1. The germline CDR1 and CDR2 sequences are MNHNS and SASEGT. There are 14 residues in the CDR3. After removal of 0 bases from V and 3 bases from J, the junction contained 2 bases not matched to a gene. CDR3 amino acids: CASSEAHRGYEQYF. In DNA, the CDR3 is TGTGCCAGCAGTGAAGCTCACAGGGGCTACGAGCAGTACTTC.

This chain connects TRBV29-1 to TRBJ2-1; D might be TRBD1 or TRBD2, each matching 6 bases. Germline-derived CDR1 and CDR2 are SQVTM and ANQGSEA. The CDR3 is 14 amino acids. With 6 bases removed from V and 2 bases from J, the gap between germline ends came to 14 bases. The CDR3 protein is CSVKGGVTYNEQFF. As DNA, the CDR3 is TGCAGCGTCAAGGGGGGAGTCACCTACAATGAGCAGTTCTTC.

The chain is built from TRBV29-1 and TRBJ2-3; TRBD1 is a possible D gene (6 bases). V lost 5 bases and J 0 bases, leaving 12 bases between the germline ends. Germline V gene sequence: CDR1 SQVTM, CDR2 ANQGSEA. This CDR3 has 14 residues. The CDR3 is CSVKQGSSTDTQYF. CDR3 bases: TGCAGCGTTAAACAGGGTTCGAGCACAGATACGCAGTATTTT.

This clonotype was seen a few times. CDR3 in amino acids: CSALLGYAYGYTF. CDR3 nucleotides: TGCAGCGCCCTCCTCGGTTACGCCTATGGCTACACCTTC. This chain joins TRBV29-1 and TRBJ1-2; D unclear. The CDR3 length is 13 residues. Per germline, CDR1 SQVTM and CDR2 ANQGSEA. V was clipped by 7 bases and J by 4 bases, with 16 bases between them. The full variable domain, in which reference TRBV29-1 and TRBJ1-2 provide the parts outside the CDR3, is SAVISQKPSRDICQRGTSLTIQCQVDSQVTMMFWYRQQPGQSLTLIATANQGSEATYESGFVIDKFPISRPNLTFSTLTVSNMSPEDSSIYLCSALLGYAYGYTFGSGTRLTVV.

This clonotype has only a few counts. The rearrangement links TRBV12-3 or TRBV12-4 to TRBJ2-1, with 13 nucleotides matching TRBD2. After removal of 2 bases from V and 9 bases from J, the junction contained 16 bases not matched to a gene. CDR3 size: 19 residues. The chain's CDR3 is CASSLNIGEGLAGAVEQFF. In DNA form, the CDR3 reads TGTGCCAGCAGTTTAAATATTGGAGAAGGACTAGCGGGAGCGGTTGAGCAGTTCTTC.

This clonotype has a handful of counts. V usage is TRBV12-3 or TRBV12-4 and J usage is TRBJ1-2; TRBD1 is a possible D gene (5 bases). Trimming cost V 6 bases and J 3 bases, with 8 bases left between them. The CDR3 sequence is 12 residues long. This CDR3 is CASRQGYYGYTF. DNA of the CDR3: TGTGCCAGCAGGCAGGGTTACTATGGCTACACCTTC.

The chain recombines TRBV6-1 with TRBJ2-7; D unresolved. The germline V gene has CDR1 MNHNS and CDR2 SASEGT. The CDR3 totals 13 residues. Trimming left V 6 bases short and J 2 bases short, with 11 bases between. The CDR3 bases are TGTGCCAGCAGCCATAAGTACCCCTACGAGCAGTACTTC. As protein: CASSHKYPYEQYF.

This clonotype appeared a few times. This chain uses TRBV18 with TRBJ2-7, with D possibly called TRBD1 or TRBD2 (5 bases each). The CDR3 loop spans 16 amino acids. Germline V gene lookup returns CDR1 KGHSH and CDR2 LQKENI. Trimming shortened V by 2 bases and J by 5 bases, and 19 bases separated the two germline ends. The CDR3 protein is CASSPRLPGPLHEQYF. CDR3 nucleotides: TGTGCCAGCTCACCAAGACTTCCGGGACCCTTACACGAGCAGTACTTC.

The rearrangement links TRBV6-1 to TRBJ2-3, with D tentatively TRBD2 (5 bases). Trimming took 2 bases from V and 3 from J, leaving 15 bases between them. Germline CDR1 and CDR2: MNHNS and SASEGT. The CDR3 is made up of 16 amino acids. The CDR3 here is CASSERKSRGTDTQYF. In nucleotides, the CDR3 is TGTGCCAGCAGTGAACGAAAGTCCCGAGGGACAGATACGCAGTATTTT.

The chain has TRBV2 and TRBJ2-1; 11 nucleotides agree with TRBD2. From germline, CDR1 is SNHLY and CDR2 FYNNEI. With V trimmed by 8 bases and J by 12 bases, 15 bases remained unmatched. The CDR3 is made up of 15 amino acids. The CDR3 is CASLLLAGELDSQFF. The CDR3 DNA reads as TGTGCCAGCCTCTTACTAGCGGGAGAACTCGATTCGCAGTTCTTC.

V is TRBV11-2 and J is TRBJ2-7; no firm D call. This CDR3 spans 15 amino acids. The germline V gene has CDR1 SGHAT and CDR2 FQNNGV. V was cut by 6 bases and J by 5 bases, with 20 bases left in between. CDR3 amino acids: CASRSPAASGNEQYF. The CDR3 nucleotides are TGTGCCAGCAGATCCCCGGCAGCTTCTGGAAACGAGCAGTACTTC.

The V and J genes are TRBV27 and TRBJ2-1; 7 nucleotides line up with TRBD1. The CDR3 is 14 amino acids. Germline-derived CDR1 and CDR2 are MNHEY and SMNVEV (reference sequence). V trimming: 5 bases; J trimming: 12 bases; junction bases outside the gene matches: 13. CDR3 DNA: TGTGCCAGCAGTAACCACAACAGGGGAAGGGCGCAGTTCTTC. Encoded protein: CASSNHNRGRAQFF.

DNA for the CDR3: TGTGCCAGCAGCAAAGACCGTGTAGGCTACGAGCAGTACTTC. This encodes CASSKDRVGYEQYF. The chain combines TRBV21-1 with TRBJ2-7. TRBV21-1 is deemed a pseudogene. The CDR3 consists of 14 residues.

This clonotype was observed a few times. The chain recombines TRBV4-1 with TRBJ1-2; D gene unclear. Between the trimmed V and J ends, which lost 0 bases and 0 bases, there was a span of 5 bases. Germline lookup yields CDR1 MGHRA and CDR2 YSYEKL. CDR3 length: 14 residues. CDR3 sequence: CASSQDTANYGYTF. The DNA for the CDR3 is TGCGCCAGCAGCCAAGACACGGCTAACTATGGCTACACCTTC.

This clonotype was detected a few times. The rearrangement links TRBV20-1 to TRBJ2-1; D gene unclear. CDR3 length equals 15 residues. CDR1 is DFQATT, CDR2 SNEGSKA, per germline (reference sequence). Trimming removed 0 bases from V and 5 bases from J, with 14 bases in between. In nucleotides, the CDR3 is TGCAGTGCTAGAGATCGACTGTACGTGGACAATGAGCAGTTCTTC. This sequence encodes CSARDRLYVDNEQFF.

The chain uses TRBV9 and TRBJ2-2; 11 bases agree with TRBD2. V was pared by 1 base and J by 2 bases, with 4 bases of the junction left unmatched. The CDR3 has 17 residues. Germline CDR1 and CDR2: SGDLS and YYNGEE. The DNA for the CDR3 is TGTGCCAGCAGCGTACCCGGGACTAGCGGAAACACCGGGGAGCTGTTTTTT. Its translation is CASSVPGTSGNTGELFF.

This chain uses TRBV29-1 with TRBJ2-2; D ambiguous. The CDR3 is 12 residues long. V was pared by 1 base and J by 5 bases, with 5 bases between. In germline, CDR1 is SQVTM, CDR2 ANQGSEA. CDR3 loop: CSVEAGTGELFF. The CDR3 DNA reads TGCAGCGTTGAAGCGGGTACCGGGGAGCTGTTTTTT.

CDR3 residues: CASSPIDAAEQYF. Written as DNA, the CDR3 is TGTGCCAGCAGCCCGATAGATGCGGCCGAGCAGTACTTC. V usage is TRBV7-9 and J usage is TRBJ2-7; the D is unclear. V lost 5 bases, J lost 6 bases, and 14 bases lay in between. There are 13 residues in the CDR3. Germline values: CDR1 SEHNR, CDR2 FQNEAQ (reference sequence).

The chain uses TRBV18 and TRBJ2-3; D perhaps matches TRBD1 (5 bases). Per germline, CDR1 KGHSH and CDR2 LQKENI. Trimming removed 6 bases at V and 2 bases at J, with 15 bases between. The CDR3 spans 15 residues. CDR3 sequence: CASSSVTANTDTQYF. As DNA, the CDR3 is TGTGCCAGCTCTTCCGTGACAGCAAACACAGATACGCAGTATTTT.

V usage is TRBV20-1 and J usage is TRBJ2-2; the match to TRBD2 covers 10 bases. CDR1 and CDR2 from the germline V gene are DFQATT and SNEGSKA (reference sequence). The J segment lost 7 bases and the V segment lost 0 bases, leaving 5 bases of the junction unmatched. The length of the CDR3 is 15 residues. The CDR3 is CSARDFPSGSGELFF. The CDR3 region has the DNA TGCAGTGCTAGAGATTTCCCTAGCGGGAGCGGGGAGCTGTTTTTT.

Only a few counts were recorded for this clonotype. This sequence joins TRBV11-2 and TRBJ2-3; 8 bases are shared with TRBD2. Losses at the gene ends were 1 base for V and 2 bases for J; bases not matched to a gene: 5. Germline CDR1 and CDR2: SGHAT and FQNNGV. The CDR3 is made up of 16 amino acids. The CDR3 nucleotides read TGTGCCAGCAGCTTAGGGCCTAGCGGGTTCACAGATACGCAGTATTTT. Translating it yields CASSLGPSGFTDTQYF.

This rearrangement joins TRBV20-1 to TRBJ1-1; D gene uncertain. The CDR3 extends over 15 amino acids. CDR1 is DFQATT and CDR2 is SNEGSKA in the germline V gene (reference sequence). The germline V and J ends were trimmed by 0 bases and 0 bases, with 11 bases remaining between them. The CDR3 reads CSARDRGRLNTEAFF. CDR3 nucleotide sequence: TGCAGTGCTAGAGATCGAGGACGGCTGAACACTGAAGCTTTCTTT.

The chain uses TRBV10-1 and TRBJ2-1, with TRBD2 matching 14 bases. The CDR3 sequence is 16 residues long. Germline V gene lookup returns CDR1 WNHNN and CDR2 SYGVQD (reference sequence). With V trimmed by 5 bases and J by 7 bases, 7 bases remained unmatched. The CDR3 loop reads CASSPRTSGRSNEQFF. The CDR3 DNA is TGCGCCAGCAGTCCTCGGACTAGCGGGAGGTCGAATGAGCAGTTCTTC.